The table lists the clone carrying this T cell receptor beta chain with a few counts. Its specificity is not known. This specimen comes from a study of CD8 T cells in ankylosing spondylitis. The study's findings and limits: Disease-linked clones were found to be CD8+ and relatively rare in peripheral blood. Roughly eight highly homologous variants made up a TCR beta motif that seemed to typify ankylosing spondylitis blood. It was reported that disease-linked clones were significantly enriched in matched ankylosing spondylitis synovial fluid.

From the 5' RACE reads, TCRdb called clonotypes with MiXCR, one entry per CDR3 protein. This repertoire shows about 190,000 distinct CDR3 sequences, about an eighth found once; its top ten account for roughly 11%. V dropped 4 bases and J dropped 5 bases, with 15 bases sitting between them. This CDR3 spans 14 amino acids. The germline gives CDR1 SGHRS, CDR2 YFSETQ. This TCR was sampled from a female donor with ankylosing spondylitis or in good health (not recorded which). The V and J genes are TRBV5-1 and TRBJ2-5; no firm D call. Sequencing was performed on blood, either unsorted or a sorted T cell fraction (not recorded which). This CDR3 is CASSGDIDRETQYF. As DNA, the CDR3 is TGCGCCAGCAGCGGAGACATTGATCGGGAGACCCAGTACTTC.